This T cell receptor (beta chain) stems from a study of blood T cell repertoires in COVID-19. The protocol was immunoSEQ multiplex PCR, while the TCRdb copy is restricted to in-frame clones and leaves out a portion. This table has about 85,000 clones, about four fifths appearing once. The origin of this receptor is a human donor in a cohort sampled during active COVID-19. Sequenced material: peripheral blood.

CDR3 coding DNA: TGCGCCAGCAGTCGGACAGCAACTAATGAAAAACTGTTTTTT. Residues: CASSRTATNEKLFF. V gene TRBV5-1 combines with J gene TRBJ1-4; a possible D gene is TRBD1 (6 bases). Germline CDR1 SGHRS, CDR2 YFSETQ. This CDR3 contains 14 residues. V dropped 5 bases and J dropped 0 bases, with 8 bases sitting between them.